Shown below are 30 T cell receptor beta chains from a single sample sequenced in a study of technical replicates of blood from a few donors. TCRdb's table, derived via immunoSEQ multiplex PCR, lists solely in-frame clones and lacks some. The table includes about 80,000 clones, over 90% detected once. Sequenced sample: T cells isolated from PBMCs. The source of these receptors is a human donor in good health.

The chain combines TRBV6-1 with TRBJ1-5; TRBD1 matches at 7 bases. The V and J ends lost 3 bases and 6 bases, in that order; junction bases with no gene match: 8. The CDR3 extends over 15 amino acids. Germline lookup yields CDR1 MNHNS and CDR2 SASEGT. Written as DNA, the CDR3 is TGTGCCAGCAGTGAGAACAGGGGTGTGAGTCAGCCCCAGCATTTT. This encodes CASSENRGVSQPQHF.

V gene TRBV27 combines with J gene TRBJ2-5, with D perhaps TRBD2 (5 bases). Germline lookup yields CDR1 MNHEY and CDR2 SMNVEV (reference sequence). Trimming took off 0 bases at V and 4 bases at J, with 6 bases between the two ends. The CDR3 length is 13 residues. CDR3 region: CASSLSEGETQYF. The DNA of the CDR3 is TGTGCCAGCAGTTTATCTGAGGGAGAGACCCAGTACTTC.

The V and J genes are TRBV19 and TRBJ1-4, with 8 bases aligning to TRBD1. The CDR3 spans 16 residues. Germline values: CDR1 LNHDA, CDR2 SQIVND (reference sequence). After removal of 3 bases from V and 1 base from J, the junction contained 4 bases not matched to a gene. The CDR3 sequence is CASSMTGEGTNEKLFF. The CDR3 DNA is TGTGCCAGTAGTATGACAGGGGAAGGAACTAATGAAAAACTGTTTTTT.

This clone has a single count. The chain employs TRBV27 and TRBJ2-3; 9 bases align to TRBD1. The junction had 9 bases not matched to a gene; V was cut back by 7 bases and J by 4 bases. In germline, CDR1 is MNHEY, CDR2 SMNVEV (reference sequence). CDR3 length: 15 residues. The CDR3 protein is CASNTGTGRPDTQYF. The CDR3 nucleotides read TGTGCCAGCAATACCGGGACAGGGAGACCAGATACGCAGTATTTT.

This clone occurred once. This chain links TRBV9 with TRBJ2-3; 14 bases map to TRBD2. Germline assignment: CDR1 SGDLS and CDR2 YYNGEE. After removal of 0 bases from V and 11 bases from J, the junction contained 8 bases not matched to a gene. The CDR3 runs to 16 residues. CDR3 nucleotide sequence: TGTGCCAGCAGCGTAGCTTCGGGGACTAGCGGGAGTAGGCAGTATTTT. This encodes CASSVASGTSGSRQYF.

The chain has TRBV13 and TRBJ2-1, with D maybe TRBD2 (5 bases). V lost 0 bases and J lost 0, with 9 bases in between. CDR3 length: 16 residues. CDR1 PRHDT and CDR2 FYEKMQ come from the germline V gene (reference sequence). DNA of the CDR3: TGTGCCAGCAGCTTAGGGGGAGAGAGCTCCTACAATGAGCAGTTCTTC. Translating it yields CASSLGGESSYNEQFF. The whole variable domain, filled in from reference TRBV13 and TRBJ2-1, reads AAGVIQSPRHLIKEKRETATLKCYPIPRHDTVYWYQQGPGQDPQFLISFYEKMQSDKGSIPDRFSAQQFSDYHSELNMSSLELGDSALYFCASSLGGESSYNEQFFGPGTRLTVL.

CDR3 coding DNA: TGTGCCAGCAGCCAAGATTATAATGAAAAACTGTTTTTT. Translating gives CASSQDYNEKLFF. The rearrangement joins TRBV14 to TRBJ1-4, with D hard to call. V shed 0 bases and J shed 4 bases, with 3 bases lying between them. There are 13 residues in the CDR3. From germline, CDR1 is SGHDN and CDR2 FVKESK.

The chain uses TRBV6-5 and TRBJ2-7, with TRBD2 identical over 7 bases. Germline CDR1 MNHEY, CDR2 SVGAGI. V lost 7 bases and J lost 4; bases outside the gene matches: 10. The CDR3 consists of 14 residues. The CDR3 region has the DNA TGTGCCAGCATCCAAGCGGGGCTTCTTTACGAGCAGTACTTC. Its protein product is CASIQAGLLYEQYF.

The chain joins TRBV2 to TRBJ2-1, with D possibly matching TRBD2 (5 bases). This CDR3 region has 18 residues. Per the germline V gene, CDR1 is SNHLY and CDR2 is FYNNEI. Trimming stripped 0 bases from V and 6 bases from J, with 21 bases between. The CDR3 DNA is TGTGCCAGCAGTGAAGCGCCATGGACTCTCCTTGAGCGCAATGAGCAGTTCTTC. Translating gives CASSEAPWTLLERNEQFF. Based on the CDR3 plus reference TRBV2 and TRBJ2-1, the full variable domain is EPEVTQTPSHQVTQMGQEVILRCVPISNHLYFYWYRQILGQKVEFLVSFYNNEISEKSEIFDDQFSVERPDGSNFTLKIRSTKLEDSAMYFCASSEAPWTLLERNEQFFGPGTRLTVL.

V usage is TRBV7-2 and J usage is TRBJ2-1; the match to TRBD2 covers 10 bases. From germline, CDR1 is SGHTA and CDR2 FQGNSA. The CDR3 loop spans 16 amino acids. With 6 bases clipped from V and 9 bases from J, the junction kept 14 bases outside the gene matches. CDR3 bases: TGTGCCAGCAGTTCAGAGTGGCTAGCGGGAGTTACTGAGCAGTTCTTC. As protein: CASSSEWLAGVTEQFF.

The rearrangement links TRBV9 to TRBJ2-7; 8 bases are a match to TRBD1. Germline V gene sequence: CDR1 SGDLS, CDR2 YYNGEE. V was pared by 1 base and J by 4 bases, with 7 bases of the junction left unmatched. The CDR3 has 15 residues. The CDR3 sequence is CASSVSQGAAYEQYF. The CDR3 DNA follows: TGTGCCAGCAGCGTATCTCAGGGGGCAGCTTACGAGCAGTACTTC.

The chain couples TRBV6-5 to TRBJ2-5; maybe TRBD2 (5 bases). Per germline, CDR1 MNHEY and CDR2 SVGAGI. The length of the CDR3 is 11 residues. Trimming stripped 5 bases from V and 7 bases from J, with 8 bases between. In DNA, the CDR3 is TGTGCCAGCAGTGGAGGTCTGACCCAGTACTTC. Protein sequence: CASSGGLTQYF.

The CDR3 is CASSHRGLTDTQYF. The CDR3 coding sequence is TGTGCCAGCAGCCACCGGGGTCTCACAGATACGCAGTATTTT. This chain connects TRBV11-2 to TRBJ2-3, with TRBD2 as a possible D gene (5 bases). The CDR3 extends over 14 amino acids. CDR1 SGHAT and CDR2 FQNNGV come from the germline V gene. Trimming removed 5 bases at V and 2 bases at J, with 11 bases between.

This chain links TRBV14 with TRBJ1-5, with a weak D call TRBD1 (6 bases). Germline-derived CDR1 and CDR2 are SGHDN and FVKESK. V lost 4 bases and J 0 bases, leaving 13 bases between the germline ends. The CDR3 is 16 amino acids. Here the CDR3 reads CASSRGGPYSNQPQHF. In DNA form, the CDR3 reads TGTGCCAGCAGCCGGGGGGGCCCTTATAGCAATCAGCCCCAGCATTTT.

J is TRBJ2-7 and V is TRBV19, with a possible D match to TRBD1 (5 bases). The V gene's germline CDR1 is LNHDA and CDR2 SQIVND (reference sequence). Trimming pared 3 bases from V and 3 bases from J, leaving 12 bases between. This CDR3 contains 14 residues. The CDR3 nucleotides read TGTGCCAGTAGTATGCGGAATACAGGCTACGAGCAGTACTTC. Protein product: CASSMRNTGYEQYF.

The CDR3: CASGLRLGGIQETQYF. Written as DNA, the CDR3 is TGTGCTAGTGGCCTCCGGTTGGGAGGCATTCAAGAGACCCAGTACTTC. The rearrangement links TRBV12-5 to TRBJ2-5, with a tentative D call TRBD2 (6 bases). Trimming took 6 bases from V and 2 from J, leaving 19 bases between them. Germline values: CDR1 LGHNT, CDR2 FRNRAP. The length of the CDR3 is 16 residues.

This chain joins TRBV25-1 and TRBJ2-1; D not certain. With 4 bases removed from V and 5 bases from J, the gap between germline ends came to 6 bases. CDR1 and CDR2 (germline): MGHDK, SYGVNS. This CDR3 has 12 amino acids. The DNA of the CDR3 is TGTGCCAGCAGTGGAGGAAACAATGAGCAGTTCTTC. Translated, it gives CASSGGNNEQFF. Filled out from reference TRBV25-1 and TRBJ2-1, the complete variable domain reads EADIYQTPRYLVIGTGKKITLECSQTMGHDKMYWYQQDPGMELHLIHYSYGVNSTEKGDLSSESTVSRIRTEHFPLTLESARPSHTSQYLCASSGGNNEQFFGPGTRLTVL.

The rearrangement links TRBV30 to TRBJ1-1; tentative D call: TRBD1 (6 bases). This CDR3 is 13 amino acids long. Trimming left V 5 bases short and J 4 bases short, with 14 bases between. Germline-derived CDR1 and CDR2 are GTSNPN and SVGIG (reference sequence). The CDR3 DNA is TGTGCCTGGGCAGGGGATTCAGGCACTGAAGCTTTCTTT. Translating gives CAWAGDSGTEAFF.

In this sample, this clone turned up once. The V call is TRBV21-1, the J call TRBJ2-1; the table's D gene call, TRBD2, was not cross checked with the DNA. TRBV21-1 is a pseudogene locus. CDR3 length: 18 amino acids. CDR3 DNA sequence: TGTGCCAGCAGCAAAGTGCCCGGACTAGCGGGAGATTGGAATGAGCAGTTCTTC. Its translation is CASSKVPGLAGDWNEQFF.

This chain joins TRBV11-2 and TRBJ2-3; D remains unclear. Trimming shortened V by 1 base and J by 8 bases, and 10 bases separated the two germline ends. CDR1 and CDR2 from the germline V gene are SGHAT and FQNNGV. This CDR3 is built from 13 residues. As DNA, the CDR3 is TGTGCCAGCAGCTTAGGCGGCGCCGGTACGCAGTATTTT. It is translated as CASSLGGAGTQYF.

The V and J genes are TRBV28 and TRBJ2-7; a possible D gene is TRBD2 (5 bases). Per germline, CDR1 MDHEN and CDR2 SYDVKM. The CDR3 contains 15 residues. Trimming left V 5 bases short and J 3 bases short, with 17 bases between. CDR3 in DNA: TGTGCCAGCAGTAAAGAGCGGTACCCGGACTACGAGCAGTACTTC. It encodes CASSKERYPDYEQYF.

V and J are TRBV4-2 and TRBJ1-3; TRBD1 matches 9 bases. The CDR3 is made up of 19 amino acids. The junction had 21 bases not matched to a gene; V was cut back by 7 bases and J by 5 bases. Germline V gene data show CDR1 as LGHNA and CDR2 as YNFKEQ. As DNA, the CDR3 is TGTGCCAGCAAGAGAACTACCGGACCGGGACAGGGTGACCGAAACACCATATATTTT. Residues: CASKRTTGPGQGDRNTIYF.

CDR3 DNA sequence: TGCGCCAGCAGTTGGCCTACAGGGCCGGACACTGAAGCTTTCTTT. Residues: CASSWPTGPDTEAFF. V gene TRBV10-2 combines with J gene TRBJ1-1; D may be TRBD1 (6 bases). This CDR3 has 15 amino acids. Trimming took 5 bases from V and 3 from J, leaving 16 bases between them. Germline V gene lookup returns CDR1 WSHSY and CDR2 SAAADI.

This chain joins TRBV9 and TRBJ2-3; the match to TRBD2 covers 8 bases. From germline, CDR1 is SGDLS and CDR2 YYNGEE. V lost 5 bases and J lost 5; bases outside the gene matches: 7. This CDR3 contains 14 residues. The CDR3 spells CASSTSGGGDTQYF. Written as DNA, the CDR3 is TGTGCCAGCAGTACTAGCGGTGGAGGAGATACGCAGTATTTT.

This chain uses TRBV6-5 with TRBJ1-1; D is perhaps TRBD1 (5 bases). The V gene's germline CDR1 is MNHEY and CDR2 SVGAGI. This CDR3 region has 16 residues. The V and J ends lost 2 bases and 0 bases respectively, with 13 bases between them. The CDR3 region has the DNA TGTGCCAGCAGTTACCTCGACAGCTTGATGAACACTGAAGCTTTCTTT. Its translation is CASSYLDSLMNTEAFF.

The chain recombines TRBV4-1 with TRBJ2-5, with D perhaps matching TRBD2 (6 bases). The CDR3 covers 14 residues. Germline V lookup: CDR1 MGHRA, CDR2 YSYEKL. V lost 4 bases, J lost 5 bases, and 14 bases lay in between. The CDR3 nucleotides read TGCGCCAGCAGCCTGACGACTAGAATGGAGACCCAGTACTTC. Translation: CASSLTTRMETQYF.

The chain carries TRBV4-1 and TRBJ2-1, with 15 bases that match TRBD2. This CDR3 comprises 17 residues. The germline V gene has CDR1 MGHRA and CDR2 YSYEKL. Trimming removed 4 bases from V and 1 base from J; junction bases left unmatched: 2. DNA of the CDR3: TGCGCCAGCAGCCGGGGACTAGCGGGAGGATCCTACAATGAGCAGTTCTTC. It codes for CASSRGLAGGSYNEQFF.

The CDR3: CASTKGAGGSQETQYF. The DNA of the CDR3 is TGTGCCAGCACAAAGGGGGCGGGAGGCTCTCAAGAGACCCAGTACTTC. This sequence joins TRBV7-2 and TRBJ2-5; a weak D match, TRBD2 (8 bases). This CDR3 comprises 16 residues. V lost 7 bases, J lost 2 bases, and 20 bases lay in between. Germline V gene data show CDR1 as SGHTA and CDR2 as FQGNSA.

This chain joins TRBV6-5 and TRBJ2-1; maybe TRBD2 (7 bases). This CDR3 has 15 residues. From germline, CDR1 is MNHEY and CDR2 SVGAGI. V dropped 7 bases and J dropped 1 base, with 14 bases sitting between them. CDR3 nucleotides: TGTGCCAGCAAACAAGGGGGGGTTTCCTACAATGAGCAGTTCTTC. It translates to CASKQGGVSYNEQFF.

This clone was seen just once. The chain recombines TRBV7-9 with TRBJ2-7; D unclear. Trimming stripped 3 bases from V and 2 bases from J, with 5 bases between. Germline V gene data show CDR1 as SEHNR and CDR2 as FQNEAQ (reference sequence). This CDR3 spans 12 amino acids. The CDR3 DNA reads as TGTGCCAGCAGCTTCAATCCCTACGAGCAGTACTTC. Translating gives CASSFNPYEQYF.